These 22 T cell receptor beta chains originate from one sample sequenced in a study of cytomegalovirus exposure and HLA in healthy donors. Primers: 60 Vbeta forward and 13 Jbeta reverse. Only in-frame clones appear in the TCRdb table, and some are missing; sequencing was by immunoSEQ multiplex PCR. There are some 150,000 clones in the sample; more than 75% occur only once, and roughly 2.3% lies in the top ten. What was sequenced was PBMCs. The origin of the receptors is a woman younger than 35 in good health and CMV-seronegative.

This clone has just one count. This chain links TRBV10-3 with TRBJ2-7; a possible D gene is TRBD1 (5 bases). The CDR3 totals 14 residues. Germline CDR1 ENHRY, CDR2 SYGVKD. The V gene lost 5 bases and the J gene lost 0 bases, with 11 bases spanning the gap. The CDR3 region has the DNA TGTGCCATCAGTTCCAGGGAAGTCTCCTACGAGCAGTACTTC. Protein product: CAISSREVSYEQYF.

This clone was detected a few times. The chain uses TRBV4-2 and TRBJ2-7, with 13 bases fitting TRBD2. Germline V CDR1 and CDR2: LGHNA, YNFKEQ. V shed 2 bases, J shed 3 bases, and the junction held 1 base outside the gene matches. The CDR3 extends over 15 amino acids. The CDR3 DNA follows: TGTGCCAGCAGCCAAAGGACTAGCGGGAGCTACGAGCAGTACTTC. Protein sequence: CASSQRTSGSYEQYF.

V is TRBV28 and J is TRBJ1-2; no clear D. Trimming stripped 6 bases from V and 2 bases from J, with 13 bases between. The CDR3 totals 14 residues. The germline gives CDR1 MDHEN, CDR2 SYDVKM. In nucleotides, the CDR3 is TGTGCCAGCAGCCTGGACTCCTTGAACTATGGCTACACCTTC. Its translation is CASSLDSLNYGYTF.

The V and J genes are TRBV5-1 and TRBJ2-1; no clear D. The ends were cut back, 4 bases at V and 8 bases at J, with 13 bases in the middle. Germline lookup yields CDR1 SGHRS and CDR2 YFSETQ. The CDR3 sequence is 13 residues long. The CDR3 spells CASSQDERHEQFF. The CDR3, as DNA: TGCGCCAGCAGCCAAGACGAGAGGCATGAGCAGTTCTTC.

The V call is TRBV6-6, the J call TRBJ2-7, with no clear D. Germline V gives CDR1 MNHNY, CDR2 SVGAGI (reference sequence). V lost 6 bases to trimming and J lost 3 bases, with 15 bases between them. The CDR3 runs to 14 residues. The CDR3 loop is CASRSLKKFYEQYF. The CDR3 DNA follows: TGTGCCAGCAGAAGCCTGAAGAAATTCTACGAGCAGTACTTC.

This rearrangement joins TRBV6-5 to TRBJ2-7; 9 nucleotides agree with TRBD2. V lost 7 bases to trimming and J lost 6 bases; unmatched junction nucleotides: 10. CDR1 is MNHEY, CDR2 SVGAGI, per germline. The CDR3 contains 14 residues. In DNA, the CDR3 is TGTGCCAGCAAAGGCGGGGGGGCTCTCTCCGAGCAGTACTTC. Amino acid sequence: CASKGGGALSEQYF.

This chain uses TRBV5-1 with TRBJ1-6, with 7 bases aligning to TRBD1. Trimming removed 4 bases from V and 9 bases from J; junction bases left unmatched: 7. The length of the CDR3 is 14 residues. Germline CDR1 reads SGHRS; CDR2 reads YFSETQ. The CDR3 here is CASSAGGQGSPLHF. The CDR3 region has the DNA TGCGCCAGCAGCGCAGGGGGACAAGGTTCACCCCTCCACTTT.

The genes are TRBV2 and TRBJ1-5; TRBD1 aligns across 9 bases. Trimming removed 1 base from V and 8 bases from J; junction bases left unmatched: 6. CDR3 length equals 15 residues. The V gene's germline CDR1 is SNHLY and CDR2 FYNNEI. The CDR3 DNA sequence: TGTGCCAGCAGTGAAGGGTACAGGGGGCCGGAGCCCCAGCATTTT. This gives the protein CASSEGYRGPEPQHF. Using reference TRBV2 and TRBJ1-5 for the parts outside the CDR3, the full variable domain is EPEVTQTPSHQVTQMGQEVILRCVPISNHLYFYWYRQILGQKVEFLVSFYNNEISEKSEIFDDQFSVERPDGSNFTLKIRSTKLEDSAMYFCASSEGYRGPEPQHFGDGTRLSIL.

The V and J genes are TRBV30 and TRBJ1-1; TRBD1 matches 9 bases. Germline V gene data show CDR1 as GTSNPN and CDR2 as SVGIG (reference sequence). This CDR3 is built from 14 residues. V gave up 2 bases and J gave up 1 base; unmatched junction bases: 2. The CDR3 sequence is CAWSRGQGNTEAFF. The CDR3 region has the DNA TGTGCCTGGAGTAGGGGACAGGGGAACACTGAAGCTTTCTTT. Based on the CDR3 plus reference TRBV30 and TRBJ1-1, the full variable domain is SQTIHQWPATLVQPVGSPLSLECTVEGTSNPNLYWYRQAAGRGLQLLFYSVGIGQISSEVPQNLSASRPQDRQFILSSKKLLLSDSGFYLCAWSRGQGNTEAFFGQGTRLTVV.

CDR3 loop: CSVRLAGGRNEQYF. DNA of the CDR3: TGCAGCGTAAGGCTAGCGGGAGGTCGGAACGAGCAGTACTTC. The rearrangement joins TRBV29-1 to TRBJ2-5, with TRBD2 identical over 11 bases. Gene TRBJ2-7 matches the end of the DNA better, so the J call may be wrong. The CDR3 totals 14 residues. Germline CDR1 reads SQVTM; CDR2 reads ANQGSEA.

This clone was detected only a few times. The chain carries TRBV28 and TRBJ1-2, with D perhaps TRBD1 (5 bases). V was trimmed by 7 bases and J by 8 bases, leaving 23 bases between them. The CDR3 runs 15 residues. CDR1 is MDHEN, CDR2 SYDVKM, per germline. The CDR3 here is CASNLYRGGGGGYTF. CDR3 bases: TGTGCCAGCAATCTCTACCGGGGCGGCGGGGGGGGCTACACCTTC.

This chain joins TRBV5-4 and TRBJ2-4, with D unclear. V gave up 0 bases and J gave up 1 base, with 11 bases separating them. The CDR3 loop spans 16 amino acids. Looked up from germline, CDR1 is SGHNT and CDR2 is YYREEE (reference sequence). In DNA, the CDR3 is TGTGCCAGCAGCTTGGAGTACGGGTTTGCCAAAAACATTCAGTACTTC. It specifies CASSLEYGFAKNIQYF.

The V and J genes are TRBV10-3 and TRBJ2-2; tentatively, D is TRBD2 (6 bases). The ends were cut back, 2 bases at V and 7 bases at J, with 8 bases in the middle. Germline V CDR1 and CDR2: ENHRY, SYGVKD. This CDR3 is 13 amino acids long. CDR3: CAISELRDGELFF. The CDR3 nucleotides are TGTGCCATCAGTGAGCTGCGGGACGGGGAGCTGTTTTTT.

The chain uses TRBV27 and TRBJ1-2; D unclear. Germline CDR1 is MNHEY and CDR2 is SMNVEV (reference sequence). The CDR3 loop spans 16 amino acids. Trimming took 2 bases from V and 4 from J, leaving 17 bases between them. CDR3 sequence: CASSLDGGQVFYGYTF. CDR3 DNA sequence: TGTGCCAGCAGTTTAGATGGTGGCCAGGTATTCTATGGCTACACCTTC.

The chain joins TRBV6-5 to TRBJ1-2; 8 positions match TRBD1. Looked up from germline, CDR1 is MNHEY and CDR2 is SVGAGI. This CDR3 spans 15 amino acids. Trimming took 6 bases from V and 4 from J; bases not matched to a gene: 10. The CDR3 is CASSPDRGGTYGYTF. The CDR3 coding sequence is TGTGCCAGCAGCCCCGACAGGGGCGGTACCTATGGCTACACCTTC.

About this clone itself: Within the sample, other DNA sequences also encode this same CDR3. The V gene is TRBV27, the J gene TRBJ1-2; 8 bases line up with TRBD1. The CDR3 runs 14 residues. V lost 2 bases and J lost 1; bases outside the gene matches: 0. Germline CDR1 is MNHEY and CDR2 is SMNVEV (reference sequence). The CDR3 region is CASSLGQGNYGYTF. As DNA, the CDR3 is TGTGCCAGCAGTTTAGGACAGGGTAACTATGGCTACACCTTC.

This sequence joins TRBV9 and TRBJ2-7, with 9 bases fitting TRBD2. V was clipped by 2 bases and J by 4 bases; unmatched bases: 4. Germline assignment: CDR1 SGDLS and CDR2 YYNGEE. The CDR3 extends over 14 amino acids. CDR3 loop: CASSVGAGGYEQYF. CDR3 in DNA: TGTGCCAGCAGCGTTGGCGCGGGAGGGTACGAGCAGTACTTC.

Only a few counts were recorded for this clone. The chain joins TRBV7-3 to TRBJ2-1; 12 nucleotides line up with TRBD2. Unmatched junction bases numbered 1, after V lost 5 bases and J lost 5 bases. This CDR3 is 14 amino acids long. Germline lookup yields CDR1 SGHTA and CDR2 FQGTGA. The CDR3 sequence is CASSGLAGNNEQFF. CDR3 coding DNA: TGTGCCAGCAGCGGACTAGCGGGAAACAATGAGCAGTTCTTC.

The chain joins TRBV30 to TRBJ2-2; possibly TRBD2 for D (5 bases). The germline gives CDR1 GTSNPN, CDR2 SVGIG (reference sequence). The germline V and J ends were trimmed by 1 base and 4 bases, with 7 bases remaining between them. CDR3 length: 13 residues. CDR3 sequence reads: CAWSARATGELFF. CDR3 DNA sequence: TGTGCCTGGAGTGCGCGGGCCACCGGGGAGCTGTTTTTT.

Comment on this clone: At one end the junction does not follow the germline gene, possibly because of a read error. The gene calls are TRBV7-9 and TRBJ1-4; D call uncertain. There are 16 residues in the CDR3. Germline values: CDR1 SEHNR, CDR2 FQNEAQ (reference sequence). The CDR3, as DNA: TGTTCCAGCAGCCCATCTACGAGGTTAACTAATGAAAAACTGTTTTTT. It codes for CSSSPSTRLTNEKLFF.

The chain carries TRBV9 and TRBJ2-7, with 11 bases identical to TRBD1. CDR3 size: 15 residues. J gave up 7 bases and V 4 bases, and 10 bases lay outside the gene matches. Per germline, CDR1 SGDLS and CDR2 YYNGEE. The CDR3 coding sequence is TGTGCCAGCAGCCCCTGGGACAGGGGGTTCTGGGAGCAGTACTTC. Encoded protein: CASSPWDRGFWEQYF.

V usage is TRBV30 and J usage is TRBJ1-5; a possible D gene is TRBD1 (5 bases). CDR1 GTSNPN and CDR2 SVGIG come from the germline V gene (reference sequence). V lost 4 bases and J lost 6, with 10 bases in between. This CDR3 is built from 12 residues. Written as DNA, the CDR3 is TGTGCCTGGACCAGGGAGGGTCAGCCCCAGCATTTT. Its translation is CAWTREGQPQHF.